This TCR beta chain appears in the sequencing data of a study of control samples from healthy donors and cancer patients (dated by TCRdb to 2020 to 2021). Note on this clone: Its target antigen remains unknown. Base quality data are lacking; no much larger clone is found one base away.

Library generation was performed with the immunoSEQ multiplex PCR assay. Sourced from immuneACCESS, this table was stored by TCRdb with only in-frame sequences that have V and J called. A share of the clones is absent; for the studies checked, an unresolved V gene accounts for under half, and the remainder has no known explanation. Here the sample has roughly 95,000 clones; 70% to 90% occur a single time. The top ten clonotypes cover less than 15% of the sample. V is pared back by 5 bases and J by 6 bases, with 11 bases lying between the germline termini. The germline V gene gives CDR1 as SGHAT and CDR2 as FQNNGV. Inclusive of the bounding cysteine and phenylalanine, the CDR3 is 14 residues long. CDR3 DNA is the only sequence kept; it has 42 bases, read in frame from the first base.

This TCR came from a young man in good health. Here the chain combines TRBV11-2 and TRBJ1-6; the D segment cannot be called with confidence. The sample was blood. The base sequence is TGTGCCAGCAGCCGGTTAACCCGTAATTCACCCCTCCACTTT. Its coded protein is CASSRLTRNSPLHF.